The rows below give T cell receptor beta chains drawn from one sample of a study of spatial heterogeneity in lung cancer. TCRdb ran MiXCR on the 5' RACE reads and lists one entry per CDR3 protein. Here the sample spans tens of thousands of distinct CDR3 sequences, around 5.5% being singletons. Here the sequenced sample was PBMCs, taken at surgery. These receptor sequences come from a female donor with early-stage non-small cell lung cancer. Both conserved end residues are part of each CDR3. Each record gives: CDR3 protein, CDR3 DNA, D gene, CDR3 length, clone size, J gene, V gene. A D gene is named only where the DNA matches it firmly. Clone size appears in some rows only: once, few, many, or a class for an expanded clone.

CDR3aa: CASSLSGGPYEQYF
CDR3nt: TGCGCCAGCAGCCTCAGCGGCGGCCCCTACGAGCAGTACTTC
d_gene: NA
len: 14
abundance: many
j_gene: TRBJ2-7
v_gene: TRBV5-1

CDR3aa: CASSLDSPWTAHYEQYF
CDR3nt: TGTGCCAGCAGCTTAGATTCTCCTTGGACAGCTCACTACGAGCAGTACTTC
d_gene: NA
len: 17
abundance: many
j_gene: TRBJ2-7
v_gene: TRBV7-9

CDR3aa: CASSLVARYTDTQYF
CDR3nt: TGTGCCAGCAGCTTAGTAGCCAGGTACACAGATACGCAGTATTTT
d_gene: NA
len: 15
abundance: NA
j_gene: TRBJ2-3
v_gene: TRBV7-2

CDR3aa: CASSLVQGGETQYF
CDR3nt: TGTGCCAGCAGCTTGGTTCAGGGTGGGGAGACCCAGTACTTC
d_gene: NA
len: 14
abundance: few
j_gene: TRBJ2-5
v_gene: TRBV5-6

CDR3aa: CASSQGSGGAHNEQFF
CDR3nt: TGTGCCAGCAGCCAAGGTAGCGGGGGGGCACACAATGAGCAGTTCTTC
d_gene: TRBD2
len: 16
abundance: many
j_gene: TRBJ2-1
v_gene: TRBV4-2

CDR3aa: CSAITGDYVDEQYF
CDR3nt: TGCAGTGCGATTACAGGAGATTATGTGGACGAGCAGTACTTC
d_gene: NA
len: 14
abundance: few
j_gene: TRBJ2-7
v_gene: TRBV20-1

CDR3aa: CASHRQGGDNQPQHF
CDR3nt: TGCGCCAGCCACCGACAGGGAGGTGACAATCAGCCCCAGCATTTT
d_gene: TRBD1
len: 15
abundance: NA
j_gene: TRBJ1-5
v_gene: TRBV23-1

CDR3aa: CASSLVLNTEAFF
CDR3nt: TGTGCCAGCAGCTTGGTCCTGAACACTGAAGCTTTCTTT
d_gene: NA
len: 13
abundance: many
j_gene: TRBJ1-1
v_gene: TRBV5-8

CDR3aa: CASSRGQGYYGYTF
CDR3nt: TGTGCCAGCAGCCGCGGACAGGGATACTATGGCTACACCTTC
d_gene: TRBD1
len: 14
abundance: many
j_gene: TRBJ1-2
v_gene: TRBV12-3/TRBV12-4

CDR3aa: CASSPLTGEAFF
CDR3nt: TGTGCCAGCTCACCTCTCACCGGGGAGGCTTTCTTT
d_gene: NA
len: 12
abundance: many
j_gene: TRBJ1-1
v_gene: TRBV18

CDR3aa: CASRASVARGQYF
CDR3nt: TGTGCCAGCAGAGCTTCGGTGGCCCGGGGGCAGTACTTC
d_gene: NA
len: 13
abundance: many
j_gene: TRBJ2-7
v_gene: TRBV6-5

CDR3aa: CASSRRTELNTEAFF
CDR3nt: TGTGCCAGTAGTCGTCGGACAGAATTGAACACTGAAGCTTTCTTT
d_gene: NA
len: 15
abundance: many
j_gene: TRBJ1-1
v_gene: TRBV19

CDR3aa: CASSDGTGADTQYF
CDR3nt: TGTGCCAGCAGCGATGGGACGGGGGCAGATACGCAGTATTTT
d_gene: NA
len: 14
abundance: many
j_gene: TRBJ2-3
v_gene: TRBV9

CDR3aa: CASSPGPTSYEQYF
CDR3nt: TGTGCCAGTAGTCCGGGGCCGACTTCCTACGAGCAGTACTTC
d_gene: NA
len: 14
abundance: few
j_gene: TRBJ2-7
v_gene: TRBV19

CDR3aa: CSVDTDEAFF
CDR3nt: TGCAGCGTTGATACAGATGAAGCTTTCTTT
d_gene: NA
len: 10
abundance: many
j_gene: TRBJ1-1
v_gene: TRBV29-1

CDR3aa: CSARKTGVQGEQYF
CDR3nt: TGCAGTGCTAGAAAAACAGGGGTCCAGGGAGAGCAGTACTTC
d_gene: TRBD1
len: 14
abundance: many
j_gene: TRBJ2-7
v_gene: TRBV20-1

CDR3aa: CSARPLPLLGASYEQYF
CDR3nt: TGCAGTGCTAGACCGTTACCTTTGTTGGGCGCGAGCTACGAGCAGTACTTC
d_gene: NA
len: 17
abundance: NA
j_gene: TRBJ2-7
v_gene: TRBV20-1

CDR3aa: CASSLGGGGGNQPQHF
CDR3nt: TGTGCCAGCAGCTTGGGTGGCGGGGGAGGCAATCAGCCCCAGCATTTT
d_gene: NA
len: 16
abundance: many
j_gene: TRBJ1-5
v_gene: TRBV5-6

CDR3aa: CSARAAERTTFNYGYTF
CDR3nt: TGCAGTGCTAGAGCGGCAGAAAGGACGACCTTTAACTATGGCTACACCTTC
d_gene: NA
len: 17
abundance: NA
j_gene: TRBJ1-2
v_gene: TRBV20-1

CDR3aa: CASSTRIGDTQYF
CDR3nt: TGCGCCAGCAGCACACGGATAGGGGATACGCAGTATTTT
d_gene: NA
len: 13
abundance: many
j_gene: TRBJ2-3
v_gene: TRBV5-1

CDR3aa: CASSQPGYSGANVLTF
CDR3nt: TGCGCCAGCAGCCAACCAGGGTACTCTGGGGCCAACGTCCTGACTTTC
d_gene: NA
len: 16
abundance: many
j_gene: TRBJ2-6
v_gene: TRBV4-1

CDR3aa: CASSSLVVNTQYF
CDR3nt: TGTGCCAGCAGTTCTCTAGTGGTAAATACGCAGTATTTT
d_gene: NA
len: 13
abundance: many
j_gene: TRBJ2-3
v_gene: TRBV27

CDR3aa: CASSLRQDREAFF
CDR3nt: TGTGCCAGCAGCTTACGGCAGGACCGTGAAGCTTTCTTT
d_gene: NA
len: 13
abundance: many
j_gene: TRBJ1-1
v_gene: TRBV7-2

CDR3aa: CATRGTGDQPQHF
CDR3nt: TGTGCCACCAGAGGGACAGGGGATCAGCCCCAGCATTTT
d_gene: TRBD1
len: 13
abundance: medium-sized
j_gene: TRBJ1-5
v_gene: TRBV24-1

CDR3aa: CASSFGLQPQHF
CDR3nt: TGTGCCAGCAGTTTTGGCCTTCAGCCCCAGCATTTT
d_gene: NA
len: 12
abundance: few
j_gene: TRBJ1-5
v_gene: TRBV28

CDR3aa: CASSLGGQGEQYF
CDR3nt: TGTGCCAGCAGCTTGGGTGGCCAGGGCGAGCAGTACTTC
d_gene: NA
len: 13
abundance: few
j_gene: TRBJ2-7
v_gene: TRBV5-6

CDR3aa: CARPWLVGNNEQFF
CDR3nt: TGCGCCAGGCCGTGGCTTGTAGGGAACAATGAGCAGTTCTTC
d_gene: NA
len: 14
abundance: many
j_gene: TRBJ2-1
v_gene: TRBV5-1

CDR3aa: CASSSGGASYNEQFF
CDR3nt: TGTGCCAGTAGTTCCGGGGGAGCCTCCTACAATGAGCAGTTCTTC
d_gene: NA
len: 15
abundance: NA
j_gene: TRBJ2-1
v_gene: TRBV19

CDR3aa: CASSPLVAGNSYDEQYF
CDR3nt: TGTGCCAGCAGTCCATTGGTGGCGGGGAACTCCTATGACGAGCAGTACTTC
d_gene: NA
len: 17
abundance: many
j_gene: TRBJ2-7
v_gene: TRBV2

CDR3aa: CASSPQLGNTEAFF
CDR3nt: TGTGCCAGCTCACCTCAACTTGGGAACACTGAAGCTTTCTTT
d_gene: NA
len: 14
abundance: NA
j_gene: TRBJ1-1
v_gene: TRBV18

CDR3aa: CASSLAGGPAQYF
CDR3nt: TGCGCCAGCAGCTTAGCGGGGGGGCCAGCGCAGTATTTT
d_gene: TRBD2
len: 13
abundance: few
j_gene: TRBJ2-3
v_gene: TRBV5-1

CDR3aa: CASTRKELNTEAFF
CDR3nt: TGTGCCAGCACCCGCAAGGAACTGAACACTGAAGCTTTCTTT
d_gene: NA
len: 14
abundance: few
j_gene: TRBJ1-1
v_gene: TRBV12-3/TRBV12-4

CDR3aa: CSVELGYEQYF
CDR3nt: TGCAGCGTTGAATTGGGGTACGAGCAGTACTTC
d_gene: NA
len: 11
abundance: medium-sized
j_gene: TRBJ2-7
v_gene: TRBV29-1

CDR3aa: CASETAGAYEQYF
CDR3nt: TGTGCCAGCGAAACGGCAGGGGCCTACGAGCAGTACTTC
d_gene: NA
len: 13
abundance: many
j_gene: TRBJ2-7
v_gene: TRBV6-6

CDR3aa: CASSLEQGGVTEAFF
CDR3nt: TGTGCCAGCAGCTTGGAGCAGGGAGGAGTCACTGAAGCTTTCTTT
d_gene: NA
len: 15
abundance: NA
j_gene: TRBJ1-1
v_gene: TRBV7-2

CDR3aa: CSAREDTYEQYF
CDR3nt: TGCAGTGCTAGAGAAGACACCTACGAGCAGTACTTC
d_gene: NA
len: 12
abundance: many
j_gene: TRBJ2-7
v_gene: TRBV20-1